This T cell receptor beta chain stems from a study of blood T cell repertoires in COVID-19. Sequencing was performed with immunoSEQ multiplex PCR; in TCRdb, only in-frame clones are kept and a portion is missing. The sample includes a few hundred thousand clones, approximately 89% of them seen just once. V lost 7 bases to trimming and J lost 1 base; unmatched junction nucleotides: 12. Germline CDR1 and CDR2: SQVTM and ANQGSEA. The CDR3 consists of 15 residues. The clonotype comes from a woman aged 25 to 39 with COVID-19, enrolled during active disease. What was sequenced was peripheral blood. The rearrangement uses TRBV29-1 and TRBJ2-5; 7 positions match TRBD1. CDR3 DNA: TGCAGCGCTAAACGGGACAGCCCACTCCAAGAGACCCAGTACTTC. It specifies CSAKRDSPLQETQYF. Full variable domain (rest looked up from reference TRBV29-1 and TRBJ2-5): SAVISQKPSRDICQRGTSLTIQCQVDSQVTMMFWYRQQPGQSLTLIATANQGSEATYESGFVIDKFPISRPNLTFSTLTVSNMSPEDSSIYLCSAKRDSPLQETQYFGPGTRLLVL.